A single sample is the source of the 5 T cell receptor beta chains below, sequenced in a study of long-term antiretroviral therapy in people with HIV. Running of the v3.0 immunoSEQ assay took place at survey level. Produced via immunoSEQ multiplex PCR; TCRdb's table is partial and in-frame only. The sample has tens of thousands of clones, more than 65% seen once. Sequences were derived from unsorted PBMCs, sampled 1.1 years before starting antiretroviral therapy. These receptors were collected from a woman aged 30 to 39 with HIV.

The V and J genes are TRBV11-3 and TRBJ2-3; D call uncertain. There are 12 residues in the CDR3. The V end was cut by 5 bases, the J end by 6 bases, with 9 bases between. Germline V gene lookup returns CDR1 SGHNT and CDR2 YENEEA. The CDR3 coding sequence is TGTGCCAGCAGCCTCCAAGGGGATACGCAGTATTTT. This sequence encodes CASSLQGDTQYF.

The chain combines TRBV7-2 with TRBJ1-2; the match to TRBD1 covers 9 bases. CDR3 length: 17 amino acids. The germline gives CDR1 SGHTA, CDR2 FQGNSA. The V gene end was trimmed by 2 bases and the J gene end by 3 bases; junction bases not matched to a gene: 10. The CDR3 region has the DNA TGTGCCAGCAGCTTATCCCCTACAGGGGGCATAGACTATGGCTACACCTTC. This encodes CASSLSPTGGIDYGYTF. The full variable domain, completed using reference TRBV7-2 and TRBJ1-2, is GAGVSQSPSNKVTEKGKDVELRCDPISGHTALYWYRQSLGQGLEFLIYFQGNSAPDKSGLPSDRFSAERTGGSVSTLTIQRTQQEDSAVYLCASSLSPTGGIDYGYTFGSGTRLTVV.

This chain uses TRBV5-1 with TRBJ2-3; 11 positions agree with TRBD1. Germline lookup yields CDR1 SGHRS and CDR2 YFSETQ. V lost 4 bases to trimming and J lost 5 bases; unmatched junction nucleotides: 15. The length of the CDR3 is 18 residues. This CDR3 reads CASSPRTGGIRAVDTQYF. The CDR3 region has the DNA TGCGCCAGCAGCCCCCGGACAGGGGGCATTCGGGCGGTAGATACGCAGTATTTT.

V usage is TRBV30 and J usage is TRBJ2-3, with D maybe TRBD1 (5 bases). CDR1 is GTSNPN, CDR2 SVGIG, per germline (reference sequence). Trimming stripped 4 bases from V and 0 bases from J, with 17 bases between. The CDR3 extends over 16 amino acids. The CDR3 protein is CAWNAAGHLSTDTQYF. The CDR3 nucleotides are TGTGCCTGGAACGCGGCAGGGCACTTGAGCACAGATACGCAGTATTTT.

This clone appeared once. This chain joins TRBV21-1 and TRBJ2-7; TRBD1 is the table's D call and was not checked against the DNA. TRBV21-1 is a documented pseudogene. CDR3 length: 18 amino acids. The CDR3 sequence: CASSTPDRGHEVICEQYV. The CDR3 DNA reads as TGTGCCAGCAGCACACCGGACAGGGGCCACGAGGTCATCTGCGAGCAGTACGTC.